This T cell receptor (beta chain) was sequenced during a study of cytomegalovirus exposure and HLA in healthy donors. Study conclusions and caveats: Testing in vitro showed three CMV-associated chains specific for CMV antigens. Researchers catalogued approximately 170 TCR beta chains as cytomegalovirus-associated.

Of note for this clone: Antigen: not known.

PCR was performed using 60 Vbeta and 13 Jbeta primers. The method was immunoSEQ multiplex PCR; TCRdb's version includes in-frame clones alone and lacks a portion of them. The sample has 110,000 to 150,000 clones; approximately 80% are singletons. The ends were cut back, 3 bases at V and 9 bases at J, with 9 bases in the middle. Germline V lookup: CDR1 SGHAT, CDR2 FQNNGV. The CDR3 consists of 12 residues. The receptor was derived from a male donor in good health and CMV-seronegative. The chain combines TRBV11-2 with TRBJ2-1; the D gene is possibly TRBD1 (5 bases). The sequenced sample was PBMCs. The DNA for the CDR3 is TGTGCCAGCAGCTTTCAGGGTGGTGAGCAGTTCTTC. Encoded protein: CASSFQGGEQFF. The whole variable domain, remainder taken from reference TRBV11-2 and TRBJ2-1, is EAGVAQSPRYKIIEKRQSVAFWCNPISGHATLYWYQQILGQGPKLLIQFQNNGVVDDSQLPKDRFSAERLKGVDSTLKIQPAKLEDSAVYLCASSFQGGEQFFGPGTRLTVL.